The subject of this entry is one TCR beta chain. Its antigen is unidentified. The time point here: week 23, last vaccination. Every single dose of the vaccine, 300 ug of mutant IDH1 20-mer peptide, came with topical imiquimod. The CDR3 sequence is 16 residues long. V was clipped by 7 bases and J by 5 bases; unmatched bases: 13. CDR1 is SNHLY and CDR2 is FYNNEI in the germline V gene. The assay was immunoSEQ multiplex PCR, and TCRdb's table has in-frame clones only and misses some. The repertoire holds just over 80,000 clones, with roughly 85% as singletons. The data belong to a study of a mutant IDH1 vaccine in newly diagnosed glioma. Looking at the study overall: Most patients had received both radiotherapy and temozolomide, the prior options being radiotherapy, temozolomide, or both. Overall study results and limits: Among top peripheral T cell clonotypes, changes seemed unrelated to pseudoprogression.

V and J are TRBV2 and TRBJ2-1, with 8 bases aligning to TRBD1. This TCR derives from a young man with glioma. Some clones in this sample may be carry-over from other donors' samples. The sequencing used PBMCs, collected from a glioma patient whose treatment included an IDH1 peptide vaccine. In nucleotides, the CDR3 is TGTGCCAGCACCCTCTACCGGGGACAGGTAAACAATGAGCAGTTCTTC. This translates into CASTLYRGQVNNEQFF.